What follows describes a single TCR beta chain. Its antigen remains unknown. Unique molecular identifiers had been added to the TCR beta cDNA libraries. Around 500,000 cDNA molecules were recovered from an input of roughly 0.95 to 11 million T cells. TCRdb passed the PCR reads through MiXCR, listing each CDR3 protein once. The data show under 900,000 distinct CDR3 sequences, about 50% seen once. The data derive from a study of post-analysis software for immune sequencing data. Study summary: Patients with relapsing-remitting, secondary progressive and progressive-relapsing multiple sclerosis courses were all represented.

Overall study findings and caveats: Significantly lower normalized Chao1 diversity was seen in multiple sclerosis patients than in controls. Controls showed lower frequencies than patients for roughly five TRBV segments, and TRBV5-6, TRBV5-1 and TRBV20-1 were among these. F measure clustering grouped samples strongly by preparation batch.

J gave up 5 bases and V 5 bases, and 3 bases lay outside the gene matches. The germline CDR1 and CDR2 sequences are MRHNA and SNTAGT. The CDR3 length is 15 residues. The TCR sequence derives from a girl aged 5-17 years with multiple sclerosis. The chain carries TRBV6-4 and TRBJ2-1, with 13 bases aligning to TRBD2. Source material: blood. In nucleotides, the CDR3 is TGTGCCAGCAGTAGACTAGCGGGGGGTCACAATGAGCAGTTCTTC. Residues: CASSRLAGGHNEQFF.